This T cell receptor beta chain was sequenced during a study of cytomegalovirus exposure and HLA in healthy donors. Study details: HLA-typed donors were the source of 82 million or so unique TCRs, which an early data release held.

13 Jbeta primers and 60 Vbeta primers were used for the PCR. This table comes from immunoSEQ multiplex PCR, and its TCRdb copy is limited to in-frame clones, with some not included. This table has under 200,000 clones, around 79% appearing once. V lost 4 bases, J lost 2 bases, and 7 bases lay in between. This CDR3 region has 13 residues. Germline values: CDR1 SGHDN, CDR2 FVKESK. The gene calls are TRBV14 and TRBJ2-3; D gene unclear. The clonotype comes from a male donor in good health and CMV-seropositive. The sequencing sample was made of PBMCs. For the CDR3, the DNA is TGTGCCAGCAGCCCAGGATACACAGATACGCAGTATTTT. Translated: CASSPGYTDTQYF.